This T cell receptor (beta chain) is from a study of cytotoxic CD8 clonotypes in ibrutinib-treated CLL. The overall study: Researchers reported ten to twelve relapsed/refractory and 15 treatment-naive patients, about 17 of them IGHV unmutated. After treatment lasting a median about twelve months, range 6 to 36, response samples were collected.

The data were produced by immunoSEQ multiplex PCR, yet TCRdb's version contains in-frame clones alone and is incomplete. The repertoire holds some 92,000 clones, with roughly three quarters as singletons. The study, taken as a whole, reports: The times at which samples were taken varied between sustained-remission and progressing patients.

Worth noting for this clone: As yet, its antigen is unknown.

This receptor was obtained from a human donor with chronic lymphocytic leukemia. The starting material was PBMCs, obtained after 24 months of ibrutinib treatment.

This CDR3 reads CASSKKGEGNTEAFF. The CDR3 nucleotides are TGTGCCAGCAGTAAAAAGGGTGAAGGGAACACTGAAGCTTTCTTT. J is TRBJ1-1 and V is TRBV6-1; D is uncertain. The CDR3 has 15 amino acids. Germline V lookup: CDR1 MNHNS, CDR2 SASEGT. V dropped 5 bases and J dropped 1 base, with 14 bases sitting between them.